One and the same sample provided the 21 T cell receptor beta chains below, sequenced in a study of spatial heterogeneity in lung cancer. Specified time point: sample taken at primary tumor resection. Whole RNA was taken from tumor, nontumor lung or frozen PBMC; it was then sequenced unsorted. TCRdb re-called the 5' RACE reads with MiXCR, one entry per CDR3 protein. The sample comprises over 50,000 distinct CDR3 sequences, roughly 7.9% of which are singletons, and approximately 15% rests with the top ten. The sample here was PBMCs, taken at surgery. Every receptor here comes from a female donor with early-stage non-small cell lung cancer.

This clonotype has a handful of counts. The chain recombines TRBV10-3 with TRBJ2-5; 10 nucleotides match TRBD1. CDR3 size: 16 residues. V was clipped by 3 bases and J by 5 bases; unmatched bases: 9. The V gene's germline CDR1 is ENHRY and CDR2 SYGVKD. In nucleotides, the CDR3 is TGTGCCATCAGTGATGGCGGGACAGGGGTTCGGGAGACCCAGTACTTC. As protein: CAISDGGTGVRETQYF.

This clonotype has ten or more counts. V usage is TRBV2 and J usage is TRBJ1-1, with D possibly being TRBD1 (5 bases). CDR1 is SNHLY and CDR2 is FYNNEI in the germline V gene. The ends were cut back, 1 base at V and 5 bases at J, with 8 bases in the middle. This CDR3 spans 13 amino acids. The CDR3 nucleotides read TGTGCCAGCAGTGAAGGCAGGGCGACTGAAGCTTTCTTT. Translation gives CASSEGRATEAFF.

This clonotype turned up a few times. The chain is built from TRBV5-4 and TRBJ1-1; D call uncertain. CDR3 size: 13 residues. Looked up from germline, CDR1 is SGHNT and CDR2 is YYREEE (reference sequence). V lost 5 bases, J lost 1 base, and 9 bases lay in between. CDR3 residues: CASRTRENTEAFF. CDR3 sequence (DNA): TGTGCCAGCAGGACACGCGAGAACACTGAAGCTTTCTTT.

A few counts support this clonotype. The V and J genes are TRBV5-1 and TRBJ2-3; D unresolved. Deletions cut 0 bases from V and 6 bases from J, with 5 bases between. The CDR3 contains 12 residues. Per germline, CDR1 SGHRS and CDR2 YFSETQ. Here the CDR3 reads CASSLVRDTQYF. CDR3 coding DNA: TGCGCCAGCAGCTTGGTCCGGGATACGCAGTATTTT.

This chain uses TRBV5-1 with TRBJ1-1; 9 nucleotides line up with TRBD1. Germline values: CDR1 SGHRS, CDR2 YFSETQ. J lost 7 bases, V lost 0 bases, and 1 base had no gene match. The CDR3 extends over 13 amino acids. The CDR3 region has the DNA TGCGCCAGCAGCTTGGGGGACAGGGATGAAGCTTTCTTT. It specifies CASSLGDRDEAFF.

V is TRBV12-3 or TRBV12-4 and J is TRBJ2-3, with D hard to call. The CDR3 totals 12 residues. The V end lost 6 bases, the J end lost 4 bases, and 8 bases lay between the germline ends. The CDR3 sequence: CASSHTPDTQYF. CDR3 coding DNA: TGTGCCAGCAGCCACACCCCAGATACGCAGTATTTT.

At least ten counts were recorded for this clonotype. V is TRBV5-1 and J is TRBJ1-1; 11 bases line up with TRBD1. Germline loops: CDR1 SGHRS, CDR2 YFSETQ. After removal of 2 bases from V and 6 bases from J, the junction contained 3 bases not matched to a gene. This CDR3 spans 14 amino acids. CDR3 region: CASSFGDRGAEAFF. The CDR3 DNA is TGCGCCAGCAGCTTCGGGGACAGGGGGGCTGAAGCTTTCTTT.

As for this clonotype: A much larger clone differs from this one at a single base, so this may be a read error. The rearrangement links TRBV12-3 or TRBV12-4 to TRBJ1-2; D gene uncertain. Trimming shortened V by 3 bases and J by 2 bases, and 4 bases separated the two germline ends. The CDR3 loop spans 12 amino acids. The CDR3 region is CASSFGNYGYTF. The DNA for the CDR3 is TGTGCCAGCAGTTTCGGAAACTATGGCTACACCTTC.

The chain carries TRBV7-9 and TRBJ1-1; 10 bases line up with TRBD1. CDR1 and CDR2 from the germline V gene are SEHNR and FQNEAQ (reference sequence). The CDR3 contains 13 residues. With 5 bases clipped from V and 10 bases from J, the junction kept 7 bases outside the gene matches. CDR3 sequence: CASSPPGDRGAFF. The CDR3 DNA reads as TGTGCCAGCAGCCCCCCCGGGGACAGGGGAGCTTTCTTT.

In the case of this clonotype: Given a much more abundant clone one base away, this may be a read error. The chain carries TRBV5-1 and TRBJ2-1; D gene uncertain. Germline-derived CDR1 and CDR2 are SGHRS and YFSETQ. The CDR3 runs 13 residues. CDR3 residues: CVSSPVAINEQFF. CDR3 DNA sequence: TGCGTCAGCAGCCCGGTGGCCATCAATGAGCAGTTCTTC.

In its sample, this clonotype was seen a few times. The rearrangement joins TRBV6-5 to TRBJ2-3, with 7 bases aligning to TRBD1. V gave up 6 bases and J gave up 2 bases; unmatched junction bases: 8. The CDR3 has 15 residues. Looked up from germline, CDR1 is MNHEY and CDR2 is SVGAGI. CDR3 amino acids: CASSRQGENTDTQYF. The CDR3 DNA reads TGTGCCAGCAGCCGACAGGGAGAGAACACAGATACGCAGTATTTT.

The rearrangement links TRBV18 to TRBJ1-1, with TRBD1 identical over 9 bases. Germline CDR1 and CDR2: KGHSH and LQKENI. The CDR3 has 14 residues. V trimming: 4 bases; J trimming: 3 bases; junction bases outside the gene matches: 3. CDR3 coding DNA: TGTGCCAGCTCACGGGGACAGGGTCACACTGAAGCTTTCTTT. It codes for CASSRGQGHTEAFF.

The sample holds a few counts of this clonotype. The rearrangement uses TRBV28 and TRBJ2-3; weak D call: TRBD1 (5 bases). There are 14 residues in the CDR3. Trimming left V 7 bases short and J 0 bases short, with 11 bases between. Per germline, CDR1 MDHEN and CDR2 SYDVKM. CDR3 sequence reads: CASKSGISTDTQYF. The DNA for the CDR3 is TGTGCCAGCAAATCAGGGATCAGCACAGATACGCAGTATTTT.

This clonotype was seen repeatedly, ten times or more. The chain combines TRBV11-2 with TRBJ2-2; maybe TRBD1 (5 bases). Germline CDR1 is SGHAT and CDR2 is FQNNGV. Trimming took 5 bases from V and 0 from J, leaving 13 bases between them. This CDR3 has 16 amino acids. CDR3 nucleotide sequence: TGTGCCAGCAGCCCGTATTCCAGGGCGAACACCGGGGAGCTGTTTTTT. This gives the protein CASSPYSRANTGELFF.

At least ten counts were recorded for this clonotype. The V and J genes are TRBV7-8 and TRBJ1-6; D is perhaps TRBD1 (6 bases). V dropped 5 bases and J dropped 9 bases, with 14 bases sitting between them. Germline V lookup: CDR1 SGHVS, CDR2 FQNEAQ. This CDR3 is 14 amino acids long. The CDR3, as DNA: TGTGCCAGCAGCGGTGTGGGGGGGCGTTCACCCCTCCACTTT. It codes for CASSGVGGRSPLHF.

This clonotype was seen only a few times. The chain uses TRBV29-1 and TRBJ2-1; D uncertain. The CDR3 has 16 residues. The V gene lost 3 bases and the J gene lost 0 bases, with 15 bases spanning the gap. Germline-derived CDR1 and CDR2 are SQVTM and ANQGSEA. CDR3 protein: CSVDRAALSSYNEQFF. In DNA, the CDR3 is TGCAGCGTTGACCGAGCTGCGCTAAGCTCCTACAATGAGCAGTTCTTC.

The chain is built from TRBV6-1 and TRBJ2-3, with TRBD2 matching 13 bases. V shed 6 bases, J shed 4 bases, and the junction held 7 bases outside the gene matches. The CDR3 totals 16 residues. Germline values: CDR1 MNHNS, CDR2 SASEGT. This chain's CDR3 is CASRPGLAGMADTQYF. For the CDR3, the DNA is TGTGCCAGCAGGCCGGGACTAGCGGGGATGGCAGATACGCAGTATTTT.

This clonotype appeared a few times. This chain uses TRBV3-1 with TRBJ2-7; TRBD2 matches 14 bases. Trimming removed 3 bases from V and 4 bases from J; junction bases left unmatched: 2. The CDR3 has 15 residues. Germline V gives CDR1 LGHDT, CDR2 YNNKEL (reference sequence). For the CDR3, the DNA is TGTGCCAGCAGCCAGGGACTAGCGGGAGTGTACGAGCAGTACTTC. Its translation is CASSQGLAGVYEQYF.

This clonotype turned up a few times. V usage is TRBV5-1 and J usage is TRBJ1-1; TRBD1 is a possible D gene (5 bases). V was clipped by 0 bases and J by 1 base, with 10 bases between them. The germline CDR1 and CDR2 sequences are SGHRS and YFSETQ. This CDR3 has 15 residues. The CDR3 loop is CASSLAAGSNTEAFF. The CDR3 DNA follows: TGCGCCAGCAGCTTGGCGGCAGGGTCGAACACTGAAGCTTTCTTT.

This clonotype was observed a few times. V gene TRBV5-4 combines with J gene TRBJ2-2, with D hard to call. CDR3 length: 15 amino acids. With 3 bases removed from V and 0 bases from J, the gap between germline ends came to 9 bases. Germline values: CDR1 SGHNT, CDR2 YYREEE (reference sequence). In nucleotides, the CDR3 is TGTGCCAGCAGCTCCGACCAACCGAACACCGGGGAGCTGTTTTTT. Its protein is CASSSDQPNTGELFF. The whole variable domain, remainder taken from reference TRBV5-4 and TRBJ2-2, is ETGVTQSPTHLIKTRGQQVTLRCSSQSGHNTVSWYQQALGQGPQFIFQYYREEENGRGNFPPRFSGLQFPNYSSELNVNALELDDSALYLCASSSDQPNTGELFFGEGSRLTVL.

This clonotype was seen a handful of times. This chain connects TRBV29-1 to TRBJ2-1; 7 positions agree with TRBD1. V gave up 6 bases and J gave up 6 bases; unmatched junction bases: 11. Germline CDR1 reads SQVTM; CDR2 reads ANQGSEA. This CDR3 has 14 residues. CDR3 amino acids: CSVPLDRSINEQFF. In DNA form, the CDR3 reads TGCAGCGTCCCCCTGGACAGGTCCATCAATGAGCAGTTCTTC.